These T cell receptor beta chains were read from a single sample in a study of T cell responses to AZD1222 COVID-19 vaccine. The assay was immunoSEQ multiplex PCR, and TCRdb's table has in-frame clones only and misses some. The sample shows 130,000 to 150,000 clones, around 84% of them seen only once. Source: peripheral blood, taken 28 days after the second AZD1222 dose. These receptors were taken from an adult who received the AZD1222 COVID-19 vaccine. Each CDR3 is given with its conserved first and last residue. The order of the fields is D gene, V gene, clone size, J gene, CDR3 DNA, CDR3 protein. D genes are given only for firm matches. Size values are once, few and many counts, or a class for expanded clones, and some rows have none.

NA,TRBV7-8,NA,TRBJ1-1,TGTGCCAGCAGCTTAAGGGGACATCAAGGGACTGAAGCTTTCTTT,CASSLRGHQGTEAFF
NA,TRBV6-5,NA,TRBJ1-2,TGTGCCAGCAGTTACCGGGGACACCGCTATGGCTACACCTTC,CASSYRGHRYGYTF
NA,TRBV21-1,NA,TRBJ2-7,TGTGCCAGCAGCAAAGGGGACAGGAAAGACGAGCAGTACTTC,CASSKGDRKDEQYF
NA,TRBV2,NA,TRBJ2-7,TGTGCCAGCAGTGAAGGGCAGGAAGGGTACGAGCAGTACTTC,CASSEGQEGYEQYF
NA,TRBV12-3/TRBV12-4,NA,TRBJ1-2,TGTGCCAGCAGTTTAGTGGGCTACTATGGCTACACCTTC,CASSLVGYYGYTF
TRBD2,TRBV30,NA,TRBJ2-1,TGTGCCTGGACCCTCGGACTAGCGGGGGGGCCCGGGGAGCAGTTCTTC,CAWTLGLAGGPGEQFF
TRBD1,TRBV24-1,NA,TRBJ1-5,TGTGCCACCAGCGGACAGGGGGAACGCAATCAGCCCCAGCATTTT,CATSGQGERNQPQHF
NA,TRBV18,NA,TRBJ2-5,TGTGCCAGCTCACTACAGGGAGGCTCAGAGACCCAGTACTTC,CASSLQGGSETQYF
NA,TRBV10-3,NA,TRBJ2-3,TGTGCCACCCTCCTTGGGGCCCGCACAGATACGCAGTATTTT,CATLLGARTDTQYF
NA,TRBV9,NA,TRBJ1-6,TGTGCCAGCAGCGCAGGACAGATTAATTCACCCCTCCACTTT,CASSAGQINSPLHF
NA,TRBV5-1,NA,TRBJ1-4,TGCGCCAGCAGCTTGGGGGATAATGGGGAAAAACTGTTTTTT,CASSLGDNGEKLFF
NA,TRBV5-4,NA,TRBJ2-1,TGTGCCAGCAGCCCATTCCTCAGAGGAGCGGGTTTATCGGATGAGCAGTTCTTC,CASSPFLRGAGLSDEQFF
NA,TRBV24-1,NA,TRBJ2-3,TGTGCCACCAGTGACACCCTGGAGTCTACGCAGTATTTT,CATSDTLESTQYF
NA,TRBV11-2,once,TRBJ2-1,TGTGCCAGCAGCTTAGTATCTAGCAGCAATGAGCAGTTCTTC,CASSLVSSSNEQFF
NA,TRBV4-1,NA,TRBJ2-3,TGCGCCAGCAGCCAATCGCCTGGCACAGATACGCAGTATTTT,CASSQSPGTDTQYF
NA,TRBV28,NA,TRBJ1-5,TGTGCCAGCAGTTTAAGGGCAGGATCTAGTCAGCCCCAGCATTTT,CASSLRAGSSQPQHF
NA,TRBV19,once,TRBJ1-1,TGTGCCAGTACGGTGTACGACACTGAAGCTTTCTTT,CASTVYDTEAFF
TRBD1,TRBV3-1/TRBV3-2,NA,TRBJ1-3,TGTGCCAGCAGCCGCCGACAGGGGGCTTCTGGAAACACCATATATTTT,CASSRRQGASGNTIYF
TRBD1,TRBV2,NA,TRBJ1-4,TGTGCCAGCAGTGCGGTGTCTGAGGGGGCGGTAGAAAAACTGTTTTTT,CASSAVSEGAVEKLFF
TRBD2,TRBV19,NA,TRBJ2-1,TGTGCCAGTACCTCAGTGGCTAGCGGGTCGTACAATGAGCAGTTCTTC,CASTSVASGSYNEQFF
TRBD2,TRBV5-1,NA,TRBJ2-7,TGCGCCAGCAGCTTGGCCGGGGCTAGCGGATCCTACGAGCAGTACTTC,CASSLAGASGSYEQYF
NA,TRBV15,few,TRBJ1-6,TGTGCCACCAGCAGAGAATGGGGGAATAACTCACCCCTCCACTTT,CATSREWGNNSPLHF
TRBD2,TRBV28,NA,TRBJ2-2,TGTGCCAGCAGACCCAGGGAGGGTCGCGGCACCGGGGAGCTGTTTTTT,CASRPREGRGTGELFF
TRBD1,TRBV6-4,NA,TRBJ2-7,TGTGCCAGCAGTGACTCAAAAGGACAGGGGACAAGCGAGCAGTACTTC,CASSDSKGQGTSEQYF
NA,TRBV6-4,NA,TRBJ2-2,TGTGCCAGCAGTGACAGCACAGCGAACACCGGGGAGCTGTTTTTT,CASSDSTANTGELFF
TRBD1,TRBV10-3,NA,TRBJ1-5,TGTGCCATCATTACAGGGGTGCCCCAGCATTTT,CAIITGVPQHF
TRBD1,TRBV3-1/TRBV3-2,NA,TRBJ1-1,TGTGCCAGCAGCGCGTCGACAGGGAGGAATGCTGAAGCTTTCTTT,CASSASTGRNAEAFF
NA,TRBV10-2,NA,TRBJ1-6,TGCGCCAGCTGGGCGGGGAACGGCAATTCACCCCTCCACTTT,CASWAGNGNSPLHF
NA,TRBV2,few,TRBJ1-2,TGTGCCAGCAGTGAAGGGCTCAACTATGGCTACACCTTC,CASSEGLNYGYTF
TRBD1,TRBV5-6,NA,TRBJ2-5,TGTGCCACCTGGGACAGGGGGCAAAAGACCCAGTACTTC,CATWDRGQKTQYF
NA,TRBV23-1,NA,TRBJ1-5,TGCGCCAGCAGTCACCTCAACCCCCTCGACAGGATCTGGGGTCAGCCCCAGCATTTT,CASSHLNPLDRIWGQPQHF
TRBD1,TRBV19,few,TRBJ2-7,TGTGCCAGTAGTTCGGGACAGACTTTGAGGAACGAGCAGTACTTC,CASSSGQTLRNEQYF
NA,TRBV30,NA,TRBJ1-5,TGTGCCTGGAGTGCCGGGACTTGGAATCAGCCCCAGCATTTT,CAWSAGTWNQPQHF
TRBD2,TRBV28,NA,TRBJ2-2,TGTGCCAGCACCCCCTCGGGGGGCGGGGAGCTGTTTTTT,CASTPSGGGELFF
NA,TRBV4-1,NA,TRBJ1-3,TGCGCCAGCAGCCAACCCCCCGGACAGCCTGGAAACACCATATATTTT,CASSQPPGQPGNTIYF